Ten or more counts support the clone carrying this T cell receptor beta chain. Its specificity is unknown. Breast cancer patients provided tissue from their axillary draining lymph nodes. This sample was included in a study of breast tumors, draining lymph nodes, adjacent tissues. A single record per CDR3 protein comes from TCRdb applying MiXCR to the multiplex PCR reads. The profile shows 150,000 to 200,000 distinct CDR3 sequences, about 30% of them singletons. Findings of the study overall: Luminal-like breast cancer showed significantly greater tumor-nontumor repertoire similarity than basal-like breast cancer did.

Trimming left V 5 bases short and J 3 bases short, with 11 bases between. CDR3 size: 13 residues. The germline gives CDR1 SNHLY, CDR2 FYNNEI. The receptor's source is a female donor with breast cancer. Some clones in this sample may be carry-over from other donors' samples. Source material: axillary lymph node tissue. The rearrangement links TRBV2 to TRBJ2-7; no clear D gene. In DNA form, the CDR3 reads TGTGCCAGCAGTATTGTGAGGAGCTACGAGCAGTACTTC. Translation: CASSIVRSYEQYF.